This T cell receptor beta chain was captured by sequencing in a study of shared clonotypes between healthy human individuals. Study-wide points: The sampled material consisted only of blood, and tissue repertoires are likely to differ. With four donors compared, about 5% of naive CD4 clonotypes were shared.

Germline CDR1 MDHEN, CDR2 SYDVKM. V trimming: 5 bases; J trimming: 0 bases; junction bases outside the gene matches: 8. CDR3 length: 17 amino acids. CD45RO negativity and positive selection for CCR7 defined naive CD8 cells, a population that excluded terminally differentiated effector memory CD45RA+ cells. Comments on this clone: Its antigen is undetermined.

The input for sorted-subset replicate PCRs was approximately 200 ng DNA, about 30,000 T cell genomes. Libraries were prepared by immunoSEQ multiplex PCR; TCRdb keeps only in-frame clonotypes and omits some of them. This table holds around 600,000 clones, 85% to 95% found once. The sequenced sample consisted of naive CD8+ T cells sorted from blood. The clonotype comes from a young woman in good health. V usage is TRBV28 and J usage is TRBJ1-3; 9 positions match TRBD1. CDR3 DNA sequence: TGTGCCAGCAGTAGTTGGGACAGGGATTACTCTGGAAACACCATATATTTT. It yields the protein CASSSWDRDYSGNTIYF. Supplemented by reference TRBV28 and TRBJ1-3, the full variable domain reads DVKVTQSSRYLVKRTGEKVFLECVQDMDHENMFWYRQDPGLGLRLIYFSYDVKMKEKGDIPEGYSVSREKKERFSLILESASTNQTSMYLCASSSWDRDYSGNTIYFGEGSWLTVV.